The 7 T cell receptor beta chains below come from one sample, sequenced in a study of shared clonotypes between healthy human individuals. The table came from immunoSEQ multiplex PCR; TCRdb's copy has only in-frame clones and leaves some out. The top ten clones hold approximately 0.32% of a sample with approximately 400,000 clones, just over 95% of them seen once. The sample consisted of memory CD8+ T cells sorted from blood. Subset denoted: CD45RO+ cells pooled with CCR7-negative TemRA cells. These receptors came from a man aged 25-45 years in good health.

The rearrangement links TRBV28 to TRBJ1-5, with 8 nucleotides matching TRBD1. The CDR3 is 17 amino acids. Germline V CDR1 and CDR2: MDHEN, SYDVKM. V was pared by 5 bases and J by 3 bases, with 12 bases of the junction left unmatched. DNA of the CDR3: TGTGCCAGCAGTCGGACAGGGATCGACGTCCTCAATCAGCCCCAGCATTTT. Amino acid sequence: CASSRTGIDVLNQPQHF.

The chain combines TRBV29-1 with TRBJ1-1, with 7 positions matching TRBD1. The trim removed 4 bases at V and 3 bases at J, leaving 2 bases unmatched. CDR1 SQVTM and CDR2 ANQGSEA come from the germline V gene. This CDR3 is 12 amino acids long. In DNA, the CDR3 is TGCAGCGTTGCCCAGGGGGACACTGAAGCTTTCTTT. Amino acid sequence: CSVAQGDTEAFF.

This chain links TRBV10-2 with TRBJ1-2; D may be TRBD1 (5 bases). The CDR3 runs 11 residues. CDR1 is WSHSY, CDR2 SAAADI, per germline. V lost 6 bases and J lost 9, with 11 bases in between. The CDR3 loop reads CASRGDFSYTF. CDR3 in DNA: TGCGCCAGCAGAGGGGACTTCAGCTACACCTTC.

Here the CDR3 DNA reads TGTGCCATCAGTGAGAAACAGTATAATGAAAAACTGTTTTTT. It translates to CAISEKQYNEKLFF. The chain uses TRBV10-3 and TRBJ1-4; D ambiguous. This CDR3 spans 14 amino acids. The ends were cut back, 2 bases at V and 4 bases at J, with 8 bases in the middle. Germline V CDR1 and CDR2: ENHRY, SYGVKD.

This CDR3 is CASADVPFSYEQYF. DNA for the CDR3: TGTGCCAGCGCAGACGTTCCTTTCTCCTACGAGCAGTACTTC. The V and J genes are TRBV6-5 and TRBJ2-7, with D uncertain. Per germline, CDR1 MNHEY and CDR2 SVGAGI. Trimming took off 8 bases at V and 0 bases at J, with 14 bases between the two ends. The CDR3 extends over 14 amino acids.

The chain has TRBV19 and TRBJ2-4, with D possibly matching TRBD2 (5 bases). The V gene's germline CDR1 is LNHDA and CDR2 SQIVND (reference sequence). Trimming stripped 5 bases from V and 1 base from J, with 6 bases between. The CDR3 totals 13 residues. The CDR3: CASSVAAKNIQYF. The CDR3, as DNA: TGTGCCAGTAGTGTAGCGGCCAAAAACATTCAGTACTTC.

The rearrangement links TRBV4-2 to TRBJ1-2, with D possibly matching TRBD1 (5 bases). The CDR3 extends over 16 amino acids. CDR1 and CDR2 (germline): LGHNA, YNFKEQ. V was pared by 0 bases and J by 3 bases, with 14 bases between. The CDR3 region has the DNA TGTGCCAGCAGCCAAGATGGGTGGGGCCTTTACTATGGCTACACCTTC. This sequence encodes CASSQDGWGLYYGYTF.